A single sample gave rise to the 8 T cell receptor beta chains below, sequenced in a study of cytomegalovirus exposure and HLA in healthy donors. PCR amplification relied on 60 Vbeta primers (plus 13 Jbeta primers). Profiled with immunoSEQ multiplex PCR; TCRdb holds only in-frame clones, not every one. This table has about 180,000 clones, 65% to 85% appearing once. Sequenced input: PBMCs. The receptors here all came from a man between 60 and 75 years old in good health and CMV-seronegative.

The rearrangement uses TRBV28 and TRBJ1-2; no clear D. This CDR3 contains 14 residues. Trimming removed 3 bases at V and 8 bases at J, with 16 bases between. The V gene's germline CDR1 is MDHEN and CDR2 SYDVKM. The chain's CDR3 is CASSFSGPLGGYTF. For the CDR3, the DNA is TGTGCCAGCAGTTTCAGTGGGCCGCTTGGCGGCTACACCTTC.

This clone was picked up one time. CDR3 DNA: TGTGCCACCTCCACCGGGACAGTTAATGAAAAACTGTTTTTT. Residues: CATSTGTVNEKLFF. The V and J genes are TRBV28 and TRBJ1-4; 7 bases agree with TRBD1. Unmatched junction bases numbered 9, after V lost 10 bases and J lost 4 bases. The CDR3 runs 14 residues. Germline V CDR1 and CDR2: MDHEN, SYDVKM.

This chain joins TRBV10-3 and TRBJ1-6, with 7 bases aligning to TRBD1. The CDR3 spans 14 residues. Trimming took 8 bases from V and 7 from J; bases not matched to a gene: 8. Looked up from germline, CDR1 is ENHRY and CDR2 is SYGVKD. CDR3 DNA sequence: TGTGCCATCGGATCGGGACAGAACAATTCACCCCTCCACTTT. This translates into CAIGSGQNNSPLHF.

This chain connects TRBV29-1 to TRBJ2-1; 7 nucleotides match TRBD1. The germline gives CDR1 SQVTM, CDR2 ANQGSEA. The CDR3 consists of 14 residues. V shed 6 bases and J 4 bases; nucleotides not matched to a gene: 9. This CDR3 reads CSVAGDRRYNEQFF. CDR3 coding DNA: TGCAGCGTCGCCGGGGACAGAAGATACAATGAGCAGTTCTTC.

This chain uses TRBV19 with TRBJ1-5; TRBD1 aligns across 8 bases. The CDR3 contains 16 residues. Germline loops: CDR1 LNHDA, CDR2 SQIVND (reference sequence). J was trimmed by 3 bases and V by 3 bases; bases with no gene match: 7. The CDR3 protein is CASSISAGGNNQPQHF. In DNA, the CDR3 is TGTGCCAGTAGTATCTCTGCAGGGGGCAACAATCAGCCCCAGCATTTT.

This chain links TRBV2 with TRBJ2-7, with a weak D call TRBD1 (5 bases). V gave up 3 bases and J gave up 4 bases, with 16 bases separating them. The germline V gene has CDR1 SNHLY and CDR2 FYNNEI. The CDR3 totals 15 residues. CDR3: CASSEVQVLIYEQYF. Written as DNA, the CDR3 is TGTGCCAGCAGTGAGGTACAGGTCCTCATTTACGAGCAGTACTTC.

V is TRBV15 and J is TRBJ2-1; no clear D. Germline V gene lookup returns CDR1 LNHNV and CDR2 YYDKDF (reference sequence). V was trimmed by 0 bases and J by 5 bases, leaving 8 bases between them. This CDR3 has 14 amino acids. The DNA of the CDR3 is TGTGCCACCAGCAGAGATCTAACCGACAATGAGCAGTTCTTC. Its protein product is CATSRDLTDNEQFF.

This rearrangement joins TRBV5-1 to TRBJ1-5, with D perhaps TRBD1 (5 bases). Germline values: CDR1 SGHRS, CDR2 YFSETQ. Trimming removed 0 bases from V and 10 bases from J, with 14 bases in between. CDR3 length: 14 amino acids. This CDR3 reads CASSLGAGQGPQHF. CDR3 nucleotide sequence: TGCGCCAGCAGCTTGGGGGCAGGGCAGGGACCCCAGCATTTT.